This record covers a single T cell receptor (beta chain). Per the original methods: How many nucleated cells were present was estimated from reference gene primer amplification. Assay used: immunoSEQ multiplex PCR; TCRdb lists only in-frame clones, some missing. Clone size and the V and J calls come from that table; the DNA yielded D and trimming. The data contain roughly 200,000 clones, 75% to 90% of them seen just once; the ten biggest clones take up roughly 1.2%. Assignments of participants to cohorts depended upon their own reported clinical history. Recovered Cohort 3 donors showed two negative PCRs, clearance, or symptom resolution. This sample was taken from a study of blood T cell repertoires in COVID-19. Study as a whole: The study drew acute and convalescent COVID-19 samples from the United States, Italy and Spain.

The CDR3 has 14 residues. The clonotype comes from a man aged 30 to 45 who had recovered from COVID-19. The chain carries TRBV21-1 and TRBJ1-3; TRBD1 reflects the table's D call only, with no check against the DNA. TRBV21-1 is a documented pseudogene. Sample: PBMCs or T cells enriched from blood (not recorded which). The CDR3 protein is CASSKQGKGNTIYF. CDR3 DNA sequence: TGTGCCAGCAGCAAACAGGGGAAGGGAAACACCATATATTTT.